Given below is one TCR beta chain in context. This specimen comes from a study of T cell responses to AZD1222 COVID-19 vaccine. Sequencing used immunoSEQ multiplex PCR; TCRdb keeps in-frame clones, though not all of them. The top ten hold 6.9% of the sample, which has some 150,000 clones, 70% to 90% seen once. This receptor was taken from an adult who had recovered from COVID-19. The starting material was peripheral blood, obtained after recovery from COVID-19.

CDR3 in DNA: TGTGCCAGCAGCCTCGACAGAGAAGAAAAACTGTTTTTT. Translation gives CASSLDREEKLFF. V is TRBV3-1 (or the pseudogene TRBV3-2) and J is TRBJ1-4, with D possibly TRBD1 on 5 matching bases. The V end was cut by 4 bases, the J end by 8 bases, with 11 bases between. Germline values: CDR1 LGHDT, CDR2 YNNKEL (reference sequence). The CDR3 runs 13 residues.